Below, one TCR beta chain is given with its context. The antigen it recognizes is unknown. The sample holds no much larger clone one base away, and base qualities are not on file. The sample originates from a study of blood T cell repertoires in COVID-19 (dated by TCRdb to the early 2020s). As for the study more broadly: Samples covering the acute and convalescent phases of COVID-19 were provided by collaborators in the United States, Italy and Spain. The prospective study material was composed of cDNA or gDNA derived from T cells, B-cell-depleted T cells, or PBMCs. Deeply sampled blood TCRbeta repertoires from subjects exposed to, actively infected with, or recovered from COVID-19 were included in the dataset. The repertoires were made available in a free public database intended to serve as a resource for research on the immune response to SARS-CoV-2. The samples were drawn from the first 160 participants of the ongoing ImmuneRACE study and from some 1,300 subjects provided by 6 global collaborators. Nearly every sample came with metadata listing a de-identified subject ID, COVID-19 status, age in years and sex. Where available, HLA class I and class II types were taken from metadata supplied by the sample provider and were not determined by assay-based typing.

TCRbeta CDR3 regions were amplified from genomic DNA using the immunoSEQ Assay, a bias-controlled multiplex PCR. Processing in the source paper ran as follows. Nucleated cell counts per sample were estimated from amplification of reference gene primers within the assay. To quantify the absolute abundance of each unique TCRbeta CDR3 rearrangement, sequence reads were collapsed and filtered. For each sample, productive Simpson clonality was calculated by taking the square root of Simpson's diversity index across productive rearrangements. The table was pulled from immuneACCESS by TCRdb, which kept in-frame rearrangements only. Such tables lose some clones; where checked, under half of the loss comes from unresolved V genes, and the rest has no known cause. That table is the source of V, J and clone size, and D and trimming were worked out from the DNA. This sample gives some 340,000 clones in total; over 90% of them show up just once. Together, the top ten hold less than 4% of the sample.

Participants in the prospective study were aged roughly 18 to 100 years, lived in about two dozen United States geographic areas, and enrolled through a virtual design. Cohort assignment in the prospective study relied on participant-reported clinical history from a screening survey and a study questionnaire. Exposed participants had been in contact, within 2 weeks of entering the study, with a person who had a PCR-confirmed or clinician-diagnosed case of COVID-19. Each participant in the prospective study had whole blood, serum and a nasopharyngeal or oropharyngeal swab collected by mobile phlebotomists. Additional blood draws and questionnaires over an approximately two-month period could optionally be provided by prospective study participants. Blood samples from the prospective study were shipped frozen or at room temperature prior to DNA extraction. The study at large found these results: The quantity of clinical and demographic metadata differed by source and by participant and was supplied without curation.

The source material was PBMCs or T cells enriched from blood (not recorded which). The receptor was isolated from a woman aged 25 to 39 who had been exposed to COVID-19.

The DNA is as follows: TGTGCCAGCAGCTTCGGACACATGAACACTGAAGCTTTCTTT. It translates to CASSFGHMNTEAFF. Here the chain combines TRBV5-5 and TRBJ1-1, and possibly TRBD1, on 5 matching bases. CDR1 and CDR2 are drawn from the germline V gene (reference sequence): SGHKS, YYEKEE. The CDR3 measures 14 amino acids from cysteine to phenylalanine. CDR3 DNA is the only sequence kept; it has 42 bases, read in frame from the first base. V is clipped by 2 bases and J by 0 bases, and the sequence between their germline boundaries is 8 bases long. Joined to the reference TRBV5-5 and TRBJ1-1 proteins, this CDR3 gives the full variable domain: DAGVTQSPTHLIKTRGQQVTLRCSPISGHKSVSWYQQVLGQGPQFIFQYYEKEERGRGNFPDRFSARQFPNYSSELNVNALLLGDSALYLCASSFGHMNTEAFFGQGTRLTVV.